This passage covers 24 T cell receptor beta chains from one sample sequenced in a study of shared clonotypes between healthy human individuals. Assay: immunoSEQ multiplex PCR; the TCRdb copy retains only in-frame clones and omits some. The table records some 1 million clones, more than 65% of them present only once. Source material: memory CD4+ T cells sorted from blood. The sample's subset: CD45RA-negative fraction. The receptors derive from a man between 18 and 35 years old in good health.

Remarks on this clone: This CDR3 is also generated by other DNA sequences in the sample. The chain has TRBV19 and TRBJ2-7; D tentatively reads TRBD1 or TRBD2 (5 bases each). The V gene lost 3 bases and the J gene lost 0 bases, with 6 bases spanning the gap. Germline lookup yields CDR1 LNHDA and CDR2 SQIVND (reference sequence). CDR3 length equals 13 residues. Here the CDR3 reads CASSIGGSYEQYF. In nucleotides, the CDR3 is TGTGCCAGTAGTATTGGGGGCTCCTACGAGCAGTACTTC.

This chain links TRBV7-9 with TRBJ2-7; D perhaps matches TRBD2 (5 bases). Trimming took off 0 bases at V and 7 bases at J, with 16 bases between the two ends. Germline V gives CDR1 SEHNR, CDR2 FQNEAQ (reference sequence). This CDR3 has 15 amino acids. The CDR3 here is CASSLAPEGAREQYF. The CDR3 bases are TGTGCCAGCAGCTTAGCGCCCGAGGGAGCAAGGGAGCAGTACTTC.

This sequence joins TRBV2 and TRBJ2-3, with D possibly matching TRBD2 (5 bases). CDR1 is SNHLY and CDR2 is FYNNEI in the germline V gene. There are 15 residues in the CDR3. Between the trimmed V and J ends, which lost 2 bases and 1 base, there was a span of 10 bases. The CDR3: CASSESGIRTDTQYF. The CDR3 coding sequence is TGTGCCAGCAGTGAAAGCGGCATACGCACAGATACGCAGTATTTT.

The V gene is TRBV5-1, the J gene TRBJ2-2; D is tentatively TRBD1 or TRBD2 (5 bases each). The CDR3 is 15 amino acids. V lost 6 bases and J lost 3, with 15 bases in between. The germline gives CDR1 SGHRS, CDR2 YFSETQ. The DNA of the CDR3 is TGCGCCAGCACCACCGGGGCGCTGGACACCGGGGAGCTGTTTTTT. Its translation is CASTTGALDTGELFF.

This clone was counted only a few times. The rearrangement joins TRBV18 to TRBJ1-1; 7 positions agree with TRBD1. V was pared by 0 bases and J by 0 bases, with 4 bases of the junction left unmatched. Germline V CDR1 and CDR2: KGHSH, LQKENI. The CDR3 spans 16 residues. The CDR3 region is CASSPPQGGLNTEAFF. The CDR3 coding sequence is TGTGCCAGCTCACCACCTCAGGGGGGCCTGAACACTGAAGCTTTCTTT.

A word on this clone: The same CDR3 is also encoded by other DNA sequences in this sample. The chain uses TRBV18 and TRBJ1-5, with a tentative D call TRBD1 (5 bases). The V gene lost 3 bases and the J gene lost 2 bases, with 8 bases spanning the gap. The CDR3 contains 14 residues. The germline gives CDR1 KGHSH, CDR2 LQKENI. This chain's CDR3 is CASSPGDGNQPQHF. CDR3 in DNA: TGTGCCAGCTCACCGGGGGATGGCAATCAGCCCCAGCATTTT.

This clone was found once. This sample also contains other DNA sequences that code for the same CDR3. The chain joins TRBV4-3 to TRBJ2-7; D perhaps matches TRBD1 (6 bases). This CDR3 is built from 15 residues. Looked up from germline, CDR1 is LGHNA and CDR2 is YSLEER. The germline V and J ends were trimmed by 0 bases and 2 bases, with 11 bases remaining between them. CDR3 region: CASSQDPQGPYEQYF. CDR3 bases: TGCGCCAGCAGCCAAGATCCCCAGGGGCCCTACGAGCAGTACTTC.

This clone turned up a few times. This chain links TRBV6-5 with TRBJ1-6, with D hard to call. The CDR3 sequence is 13 residues long. V lost 4 bases to trimming and J lost 10 bases, with 11 bases between them. Looked up from germline, CDR1 is MNHEY and CDR2 is SVGAGI. The CDR3 bases are TGTGCCAGCAGTTTGAGGATGGGGTCACCCCTCCACTTT. Translation gives CASSLRMGSPLHF.

This chain joins TRBV7-2 and TRBJ1-4; D not resolved. Trimming removed 2 bases at V and 0 bases at J, with 7 bases between. Germline V CDR1 and CDR2: SGHTA, FQGNSA. The length of the CDR3 is 15 residues. CDR3 in DNA: TGTGCCAGCAGCTTAAGATGGGCAACTAATGAAAAACTGTTTTTT. This codes for CASSLRWATNEKLFF. Filled out from reference TRBV7-2 and TRBJ1-4, the complete variable domain reads GAGVSQSPSNKVTEKGKDVELRCDPISGHTALYWYRQSLGQGLEFLIYFQGNSAPDKSGLPSDRFSAERTGGSVSTLTIQRTQQEDSAVYLCASSLRWATNEKLFFGSGTQLSVL.

To note about this clone: This sample also contains other DNA sequences that code for the same CDR3. The chain uses TRBV7-9 and TRBJ1-6; the D gene is possibly TRBD1 (5 bases). Germline loops: CDR1 SEHNR, CDR2 FQNEAQ (reference sequence). The CDR3 loop spans 14 amino acids. The V end lost 1 base, the J end lost 5 bases, and 6 bases lay between the germline ends. CDR3 sequence: CASSLGQNNSPLHF. In DNA, the CDR3 is TGTGCCAGCAGCTTAGGACAGAATAATTCACCCCTCCACTTT.

The chain carries TRBV6-1 and TRBJ1-1, with 8 positions matching TRBD1. V shed 5 bases and J 4 bases; nucleotides not matched to a gene: 6. Germline-derived CDR1 and CDR2 are MNHNS and SASEGT. This CDR3 contains 14 residues. CDR3 nucleotides: TGTGCCAGCAGTTTCGGGACAGGTGGCACTGAAGCTTTCTTT. Residues: CASSFGTGGTEAFF.

The J gene is TRBJ2-5, the V gene TRBV6-1; no firm D call. CDR1 is MNHNS and CDR2 is SASEGT in the germline V gene. CDR3 size: 13 residues. Trimming stripped 7 bases from V and 1 base from J, with 10 bases between. This chain's CDR3 is CASTPFFQETQYF. CDR3 in DNA: TGTGCCAGCACCCCCTTCTTCCAAGAGACCCAGTACTTC.

The chain employs TRBV27 and TRBJ2-1; unclear D gene. Germline lookup yields CDR1 MNHEY and CDR2 SMNVEV (reference sequence). CDR3 length: 12 residues. Trimming pared 4 bases from V and 10 bases from J, leaving 11 bases between. DNA for the CDR3: TGTGCCAGCAGTTCTCGACTCGGGGAGCAGTTCTTC. Protein: CASSSRLGEQFF.

The chain links TRBV9 to TRBJ1-4; no firm D call. Germline V gene lookup returns CDR1 SGDLS and CDR2 YYNGEE. The CDR3 is made up of 15 amino acids. Trimming shortened V by 1 base and J by 8 bases, and 15 bases separated the two germline ends. The CDR3 nucleotides are TGTGCCAGCAGCGTACGGGTCCGCCAAGGGGAAAAACTGTTTTTT. This sequence encodes CASSVRVRQGEKLFF.

This chain links TRBV10-2 with TRBJ2-5, with D hard to call. The CDR3 has 13 amino acids. V was trimmed by 5 bases and J by 5 bases, leaving 12 bases between them. Germline CDR1 reads WSHSY; CDR2 reads SAAADI. The CDR3 spells CASSPLPQETQYF. The DNA of the CDR3 is TGCGCCAGCAGTCCCCTCCCGCAGGAGACCCAGTACTTC.

The chain couples TRBV5-1 to TRBJ1-1, with D maybe TRBD1 (6 bases). Trimming took off 0 bases at V and 1 base at J, with 13 bases between the two ends. This CDR3 spans 16 amino acids. The germline CDR1 and CDR2 sequences are SGHRS and YFSETQ. The DNA of the CDR3 is TGCGCCAGCAGCTTGGCCGCAGGGGCCGGGAACACTGAAGCTTTCTTT. Encoded protein: CASSLAAGAGNTEAFF.

The table lists this clone with a few counts. Distinct nucleotide sequences in the sample also encode this CDR3. The gene calls are TRBV11-3 and TRBJ2-1; D is unclear. The V end lost 0 bases, the J end lost 6 bases, and 0 bases lay between the germline ends. The CDR3 length is 11 residues. Per the germline V gene, CDR1 is SGHNT and CDR2 is YENEEA. CDR3 region: CASSLDNEQFF. DNA of the CDR3: TGTGCCAGCAGCTTAGACAATGAGCAGTTCTTC.

This chain connects TRBV4-1 to TRBJ2-7; the D is unclear. From germline, CDR1 is MGHRA and CDR2 YSYEKL. Trimming took 1 base from V and 3 from J, leaving 7 bases between them. CDR3 length: 13 amino acids. The CDR3 loop is CASSQAPNYEQYF. CDR3 DNA: TGCGCCAGCAGCCAAGCACCGAACTACGAGCAGTACTTC.

This clone has a handful of counts. The chain uses TRBV14 and TRBJ2-1, with TRBD2 identical over 12 bases. Germline V gene lookup returns CDR1 SGHDN and CDR2 FVKESK. Trimming took 4 bases from V and 2 from J; bases not matched to a gene: 0. The CDR3 consists of 15 residues. The CDR3 DNA follows: TGTGCCAGCAGCCCTAGCGGGAGGGCCTACAATGAGCAGTTCTTC. It codes for CASSPSGRAYNEQFF.

The chain links TRBV7-2 to TRBJ2-5, with D hard to call. The CDR3 consists of 15 residues. Per the germline V gene, CDR1 is SGHTA and CDR2 is FQGNSA. Trimming cost V 0 bases and J 5 bases, with 13 bases left between them. CDR3 DNA sequence: TGTGCCAGCAGCTTAGCTCTGGGCCCGACGGAGACCCAGTACTTC. This encodes CASSLALGPTETQYF.

The chain recombines TRBV4-1 with TRBJ1-5; no firm D call. The CDR3 totals 18 residues. Germline V gene lookup returns CDR1 MGHRA and CDR2 YSYEKL. Trimming removed 0 bases from V and 0 bases from J, with 15 bases in between. CDR3: CASSQESVANYSNQPQHF. In DNA, the CDR3 is TGCGCCAGCAGCCAAGAGTCTGTGGCAAACTATAGCAATCAGCCCCAGCATTTT.

V gene TRBV28 combines with J gene TRBJ2-7; D gene ambiguous. The CDR3 length is 14 residues. V shed 6 bases and J shed 0 bases, with 12 bases lying between them. Germline V gene sequence: CDR1 MDHEN, CDR2 SYDVKM. For the CDR3, the DNA is TGTGCCAGCAGGGGGAATGGGGTCTCCTACGAGCAGTACTTC. It translates to CASRGNGVSYEQYF. Filled out from reference TRBV28 and TRBJ2-7, the complete variable domain reads DVKVTQSSRYLVKRTGEKVFLECVQDMDHENMFWYRQDPGLGLRLIYFSYDVKMKEKGDIPEGYSVSREKKERFSLILESASTNQTSMYLCASRGNGVSYEQYFGPGTRLTVT.

V and J are TRBV7-2 and TRBJ2-4, with TRBD2 matching 9 bases. V lost 4 bases to trimming and J lost 1 base; unmatched junction nucleotides: 5. Germline values: CDR1 SGHTA, CDR2 FQGNSA. The CDR3 contains 16 residues. The CDR3 DNA follows: TGTGCCAGCAGCTCCGCGGGAGGGGTGGCCAAAAACATTCAGTACTTC. Translation: CASSSAGGVAKNIQYF.

The chain uses TRBV29-1 and TRBJ1-4, with TRBD1 matching 11 bases. Trimming cost V 6 bases and J 2 bases; bases outside gene matches: 11. Germline assignment: CDR1 SQVTM and CDR2 ANQGSEA. The CDR3 spans 17 residues. DNA for the CDR3: TGCAGCGTCCGGACAGGGGGCAGGTTTGGGACTAATGAAAAACTGTTTTTT. It encodes CSVRTGGRFGTNEKLFF.